A selection of T cell receptor beta chains follows, all from one sample in a study of Ad26.COV2.S vaccination and SARS-CoV-2 variants. Sequenced by immunoSEQ multiplex PCR; TCRdb stores in-frame clones only, minus some. This repertoire shows 300,000 to 400,000 clones, 75% to 90% found once; its top ten account for around 5.5%. The material sequenced was peripheral blood, taken in a trial of Ad26.COV2.S vaccine versus placebo. Source of these receptors: a person between 18 and 59 years old who received the Ad26.COV2.S COVID-19 vaccine or a placebo. CDR3s include the opening cysteine and the closing phenylalanine or tryptophan. The D gene is left open where the match is weak. Size is stated for part of the rows, as once, few or many counts, or as a class when the clone is expanded.

15	TRBD1	TRBJ1-2	TRBV6-4	NA	CASSDPGTGLNGYTF	TGTGCCAGCAGTGACCCCGGGACAGGGCTCAATGGCTACACCTTC
15	NA	TRBJ1-5	TRBV2	few	CASKLRTTDDQPQHF	TGTGCCAGCAAGCTTAGGACAACGGACGATCAGCCCCAGCATTTT
13	NA	TRBJ1-1	TRBV6-5	NA	CASLTATATEAFF	TGTGCCAGCCTGACAGCGACTGCCACTGAAGCTTTCTTT
15	NA	TRBJ1-2	TRBV19	once	CASTPGLTANYGYTF	TGTGCCAGTACACCCGGACTTACAGCTAACTATGGCTACACCTTC
13	NA	TRBJ1-1	TRBV5-1	NA	CASRAERNTEAFF	TGCGCCAGCAGAGCCGAACGGAACACTGAAGCTTTCTTT
15	NA	TRBJ2-2	TRBV27	NA	CASSLFRGQGGELFF	TGTGCCAGCAGTTTGTTCAGGGGCCAGGGCGGGGAGCTGTTTTTT
15	NA	TRBJ2-3	TRBV4-1	NA	CASSRWGASTDTQYF	TGCGCCAGCAGCCGTTGGGGGGCCAGCACAGATACGCAGTATTTT
15	NA	TRBJ2-7	TRBV5-1	once	CASSLAGPATSEQYF	TGCGCCAGCAGCTTGGCAGGGCCCGCAACTAGCGAGCAGTACTTC
17	NA	TRBJ2-1	TRBV11-2	NA	CASSLAPSAGPRNEQFF	TGTGCCAGCAGCTTAGCCCCTAGCGCCGGCCCCCGCAATGAGCAGTTCTTC
13	NA	TRBJ1-1	TRBV10-3	NA	CAISRTEGGEAFF	TGTGCCATCAGTCGGACAGAAGGAGGTGAAGCTTTCTTT
14	NA	TRBJ2-2	TRBV19	NA	CASSSGPNTGELFF	TGTGCCAGTAGTAGCGGGCCGAACACCGGGGAGCTGTTTTTT
12	NA	TRBJ2-7	TRBV14	NA	CASSPTSYEQYF	TGTGCCAGCAGCCCTACATCCTACGAGCAGTACTTC
14	TRBD1	TRBJ1-2	TRBV9	NA	CASTPTGGIDGYTF	TGTGCCAGCACGCCGACAGGGGGCATAGATGGCTACACCTTC
14	NA	TRBJ1-5	TRBV19	once	CASRETGVAQPQHF	TGTGCCAGTAGGGAAACTGGGGTGGCGCAGCCCCAGCATTTT
14	NA	TRBJ1-5	TRBV4-3	NA	CASSLSRGSWPQHF	TGCGCCAGCAGCCTCTCTCGGGGGTCATGGCCCCAGCATTTT
15	TRBD1	TRBJ1-5	TRBV2	NA	CASSGNYRGYQPQHF	TGTGCCAGCAGCGGGAACTACAGGGGATACCAGCCCCAGCATTTT
10	NA	TRBJ1-1	TRBV7-2	NA	CASRGAEAFF	TGTGCCAGCCGGGGGGCTGAAGCTTTCTTT
11	NA	TRBJ2-2	TRBV2	NA	CASKETGELFF	TGTGCCAGCAAGGAGACCGGGGAGCTGTTTTTT
16	TRBD2	TRBJ2-3	TRBV7-2	NA	CASSLIKAGGLGRQYF	TGTGCCAGCAGCTTAATAAAAGCGGGGGGCCTCGGTCGGCAGTATTTT
15	NA	TRBJ1-3	TRBV4-2	NA	CASSQDWSQSYTIYF	TGTGCCAGCAGCCAAGATTGGAGTCAGTCGTACACCATATATTTT
13	NA	TRBJ2-1	TRBV14	NA	CASSQVSVNEQFF	TGTGCCAGCAGCCAAGTGTCAGTGAATGAGCAGTTCTTC